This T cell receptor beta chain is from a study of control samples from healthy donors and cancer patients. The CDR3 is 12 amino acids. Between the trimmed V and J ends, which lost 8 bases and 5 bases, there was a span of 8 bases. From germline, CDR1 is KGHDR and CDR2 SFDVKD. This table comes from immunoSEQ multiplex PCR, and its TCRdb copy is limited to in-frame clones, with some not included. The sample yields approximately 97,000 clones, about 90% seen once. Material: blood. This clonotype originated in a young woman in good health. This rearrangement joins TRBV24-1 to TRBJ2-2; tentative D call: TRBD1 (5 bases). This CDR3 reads CATTTGTGELFF. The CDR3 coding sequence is TGTGCCACCACTACAGGAACCGGGGAGCTGTTTTTT.